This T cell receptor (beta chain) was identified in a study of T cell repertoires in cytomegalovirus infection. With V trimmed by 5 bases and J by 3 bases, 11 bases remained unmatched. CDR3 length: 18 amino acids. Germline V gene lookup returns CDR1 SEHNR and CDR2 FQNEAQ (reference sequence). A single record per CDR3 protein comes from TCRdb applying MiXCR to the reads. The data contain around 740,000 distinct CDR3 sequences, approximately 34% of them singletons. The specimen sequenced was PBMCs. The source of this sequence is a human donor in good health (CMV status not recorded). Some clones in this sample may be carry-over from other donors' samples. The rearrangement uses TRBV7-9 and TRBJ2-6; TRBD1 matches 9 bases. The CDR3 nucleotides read TGTGCCAGCAGCCCTCGGGGACAGGGTGGCCGTGGGGCCAACGTCCTGACTTTC. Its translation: CASSPRGQGGRGANVLTF.